This T cell receptor beta chain derives from a study of technical replicates of blood from several donors. This CDR3 region has 15 residues. V lost 0 bases to trimming and J lost 3 bases, with 8 bases between them. Germline V gene data show CDR1 as SGHTA and CDR2 as FQGNSA. Sequenced by immunoSEQ multiplex PCR; TCRdb stores in-frame clones only, minus some. The profile shows about 60,000 clones, about 91% of them singletons. The receptor was derived from a human donor in good health. Some clones in this sample may be carry-over from other donors' samples. The sample was PBMCs. The chain recombines TRBV7-2 with TRBJ2-2; D is undetermined. CDR3 in DNA: TGTGCCAGCAGCTTAGCGAGAGGATACACCGGGGAGCTGTTTTTT. Translating gives CASSLARGYTGELFF. Using reference TRBV7-2 and TRBJ2-2 for the parts outside the CDR3, the full variable domain is GAGVSQSPSNKVTEKGKDVELRCDPISGHTALYWYRQSLGQGLEFLIYFQGNSAPDKSGLPSDRFSAERTGGSVSTLTIQRTQQEDSAVYLCASSLARGYTGELFFGEGSRLTVL.